The 22 T cell receptor beta chains in this list originate from one sample, sequenced in a study of shared clonotypes between healthy human individuals. Only in-frame clones appear in the TCRdb table, and some are missing; sequencing was by immunoSEQ multiplex PCR. The sample has roughly 2 million clones, over 85% seen once. As defined, naive CD8 cells were CD45RO-negative and positively selected for CCR7, with terminally differentiated effector memory CD45RA+ cells excluded. Sequencing was performed on naive CD8+ T cells sorted from blood. These receptors came from a man younger than 30 in good health.

CDR3 sequence: CASSLVGHEAYEQYF. The CDR3 coding sequence is TGTGCCAGCAGCTTGGTGGGACATGAAGCCTACGAGCAGTACTTC. The genes are TRBV5-8 and TRBJ2-7; D is possibly TRBD1 (6 bases). The germline V gene encodes CDR1 SGHTS and CDR2 YDEGEE. The CDR3 spans 15 residues. V gave up 0 bases and J gave up 2 bases, with 12 bases separating them. Based on the CDR3 plus reference TRBV5-8 and TRBJ2-7, the full variable domain is EAGVTQSPTHLIKTRGQQATLRCSPISGHTSVYWYQQALGLGLQFLLWYDEGEERNRGNFPPRFSGRQFPNYSSELNVNALELEDSALYLCASSLVGHEAYEQYFGPGTRLTVT.

The chain's CDR3 is CASSIGETPYEQYF. CDR3 bases: TGTGCCAGTAGTATAGGAGAAACCCCCTACGAGCAGTACTTC. V is TRBV19 and J is TRBJ2-7, with D uncertain. The CDR3 totals 14 residues. Germline-derived CDR1 and CDR2 are LNHDA and SQIVND (reference sequence). V lost 1 base to trimming and J lost 2 bases, with 9 bases between them.

This sequence joins TRBV30 and TRBJ2-7, with D tentatively TRBD1 or TRBD2 (5 bases each). In germline, CDR1 is GTSNPN, CDR2 SVGIG (reference sequence). Trimming removed 0 bases from V and 0 bases from J, with 15 bases in between. This CDR3 is 16 amino acids long. CDR3 nucleotides: TGTGCCTGGAGTGTACGGGACGGGTCCATCTCCTACGAGCAGTACTTC. This sequence encodes CAWSVRDGSISYEQYF.

V gene TRBV27 combines with J gene TRBJ1-6, with D unresolved. The CDR3 runs to 16 residues. V was shortened by 1 base and J by 2 bases, with 9 bases between the two germline ends. Germline CDR1 is MNHEY and CDR2 is SMNVEV (reference sequence). The CDR3 protein is CASSLWEAAYNSPLHF. The CDR3 DNA sequence: TGTGCCAGCAGTTTATGGGAGGCAGCCTATAATTCACCCCTCCACTTT.

The CDR3 sequence: CASSLFATGDYGYTF. CDR3 DNA sequence: TGTGCCAGCAGTTTATTCGCGACAGGCGACTATGGCTACACCTTC. The rearrangement uses TRBV28 and TRBJ1-2; maybe TRBD1 (6 bases). The CDR3 contains 15 residues. The V and J ends lost 1 base and 3 bases respectively, with 12 bases between them. The germline V gene encodes CDR1 MDHEN and CDR2 SYDVKM.

The rearrangement joins TRBV27 to TRBJ2-5, with TRBD1 matching over 7 bases. V shed 8 bases and J 5 bases; nucleotides not matched to a gene: 14. The CDR3 runs to 15 residues. Germline-derived CDR1 and CDR2 are MNHEY and SMNVEV (reference sequence). CDR3 sequence (DNA): TGTGCCAGCGGGGAATTGTACGACAGGGTTGAGACCCAGTACTTC. It yields the protein CASGELYDRVETQYF.

The chain has TRBV6-1 and TRBJ1-1; D unclear. The CDR3 has 15 residues. V lost 2 bases to trimming and J lost 0 bases, with 10 bases between them. CDR1 is MNHNS and CDR2 is SASEGT in the germline V gene. CDR3 loop: CASSESRPMNTEAFF. The CDR3 DNA sequence: TGTGCCAGCAGTGAAAGCCGGCCCATGAACACTGAAGCTTTCTTT.

Comment on this clone: Other DNA sequences from this sample encode an identical CDR3 as well. The V call is TRBV19, the J call TRBJ2-1; D is uncertain. The CDR3 has 13 residues. Trimming left V 5 bases short and J 2 bases short, with 7 bases between. Germline CDR1 LNHDA, CDR2 SQIVND (reference sequence). Written as DNA, the CDR3 is TGTGCCAGTAGTCCAGGACCCTACAATGAGCAGTTCTTC. Translated, it gives CASSPGPYNEQFF.

The CDR3 sequence: CASRHRDSDTEAFF. CDR3 nucleotides: TGTGCCAGCAGACACCGGGACAGCGACACTGAAGCTTTCTTT. The genes are TRBV6-6 and TRBJ1-1, with TRBD1 matching over 7 bases. CDR3 length: 14 residues. V gave up 6 bases and J gave up 3 bases; unmatched junction bases: 7. The germline V gene has CDR1 MNHNY and CDR2 SVGAGI (reference sequence).

The chain carries TRBV28 and TRBJ2-1; TRBD1 matches 9 bases. The CDR3 length is 15 residues. Germline V gives CDR1 MDHEN, CDR2 SYDVKM. V lost 6 bases and J lost 10; bases outside the gene matches: 13. CDR3 protein: CASSPTSTGGREQFF. The CDR3 DNA reads TGTGCCAGCAGCCCAACCTCTACAGGGGGCAGGGAGCAGTTCTTC.

V is TRBV5-4 and J is TRBJ2-5; a possible D gene is TRBD1 (6 bases). The CDR3 extends over 13 amino acids. The V gene lost 6 bases and the J gene lost 4 bases, with 13 bases spanning the gap. In germline, CDR1 is SGHNT, CDR2 YYREEE (reference sequence). The CDR3 here is CASNRLGGETQYF. CDR3 in DNA: TGTGCCAGCAACCGTCTAGGGGGAGAGACCCAGTACTTC. Variable domain in full (rest from reference TRBV5-4 and TRBJ2-5): ETGVTQSPTHLIKTRGQQVTLRCSSQSGHNTVSWYQQALGQGPQFIFQYYREEENGRGNFPPRFSGLQFPNYSSELNVNALELDDSALYLCASNRLGGETQYFGPGTRLLVL.

This clone was seen a single time. The chain joins TRBV28 to TRBJ2-5, with 7 nucleotides matching TRBD2. The germline V gene has CDR1 MDHEN and CDR2 SYDVKM. The ends lost 6 bases at V and 5 bases at J; junction bases unmatched: 12. This CDR3 spans 15 amino acids. The CDR3 region is CASSRAGNSLETQYF. The CDR3 DNA reads as TGTGCCAGCAGCCGAGCGGGGAACTCCTTGGAGACCCAGTACTTC.

The chain is built from TRBV27 and TRBJ1-6; D unresolved. CDR3 length equals 12 residues. From germline, CDR1 is MNHEY and CDR2 SMNVEV (reference sequence). The V and J ends lost 5 bases and 10 bases respectively, with 9 bases between them. CDR3 in DNA: TGTGCCAGCAGTACCCTAAGATCACCCCTCCACTTT. Its protein product is CASSTLRSPLHF.

This clone has just one count. The CDR3 here is CSVEDWGTEAQETQYF. CDR3 in DNA: TGCAGCGTTGAAGATTGGGGGACAGAGGCTCAAGAGACCCAGTACTTC. This sequence joins TRBV29-1 and TRBJ2-5; 7 positions match TRBD1. The CDR3 spans 16 residues. The V gene end was trimmed by 0 bases and the J gene end by 2 bases; junction bases not matched to a gene: 9. Germline assignment: CDR1 SQVTM and CDR2 ANQGSEA.

A word on this clone: Different DNA sequences within this sample yield the same CDR3. This chain uses TRBV11-2 with TRBJ2-7; D is unresolved. CDR1 is SGHAT and CDR2 is FQNNGV in the germline V gene. V was cut by 3 bases and J by 4 bases, with 4 bases left in between. The CDR3 runs to 11 residues. The CDR3 loop is CASSFSYEQYF. The CDR3 region has the DNA TGTGCCAGCAGCTTTTCGTACGAGCAGTACTTC. Filled out from reference TRBV11-2 and TRBJ2-7, the complete variable domain reads EAGVAQSPRYKIIEKRQSVAFWCNPISGHATLYWYQQILGQGPKLLIQFQNNGVVDDSQLPKDRFSAERLKGVDSTLKIQPAKLEDSAVYLCASSFSYEQYFGPGTRLTVT.

Remarks on this clone: The sample has other DNA sequences that encode this CDR3 too. V gene TRBV10-3 combines with J gene TRBJ2-2, with D hard to call. V gave up 0 bases and J gave up 6 bases, with 2 bases separating them. The CDR3 is made up of 12 amino acids. In germline, CDR1 is ENHRY, CDR2 SYGVKD. The CDR3 spells CAISESSGELFF. The CDR3 DNA reads TGTGCCATCAGTGAGTCGTCCGGGGAGCTGTTTTTT.

This clone occurred once. The V and J genes are TRBV28 and TRBJ1-1; D is unresolved. The CDR3 is made up of 15 amino acids. Trimming removed 4 bases at V and 6 bases at J, with 18 bases between. Germline V CDR1 and CDR2: MDHEN, SYDVKM. CDR3 in amino acids: CASSSIIRIAPEAFF. Here the CDR3 DNA reads TGTGCCAGCAGTTCGATCATCCGGATCGCCCCTGAAGCTTTCTTT.

The V and J genes are TRBV30 and TRBJ2-1; TRBD1 aligns across 9 bases. This CDR3 is built from 16 residues. The J segment lost 3 bases and the V segment lost 0 bases, leaving 6 bases of the junction unmatched. Per germline, CDR1 GTSNPN and CDR2 SVGIG (reference sequence). CDR3 DNA: TGTGCCTGGAGTGTGCCCACAGGGGGCTACTACAATGAGCAGTTCTTC. This translates into CAWSVPTGGYYNEQFF.

This chain uses TRBV25-1 with TRBJ1-2; D may be TRBD1 (6 bases). Trimming left V 4 bases short and J 3 bases short, with 15 bases between. Germline V gene lookup returns CDR1 MGHDK and CDR2 SYGVNS. The CDR3 loop spans 15 amino acids. CDR3 DNA: TGTGCCAGCAGTGGAAGCAGGGAGGGGGACTATGGCTACACCTTC. This encodes CASSGSREGDYGYTF.

The genes are TRBV5-1 and TRBJ2-1; D uncertain. The CDR3 contains 16 residues. The V gene's germline CDR1 is SGHRS and CDR2 YFSETQ. V was clipped by 3 bases and J by 4 bases, with 17 bases between them. The CDR3 is CASSSRVDFRYNEQFF. In DNA, the CDR3 is TGCGCCAGCAGCTCCCGGGTTGACTTCCGTTACAATGAGCAGTTCTTC.

The genes are TRBV7-6 and TRBJ1-1; no firm D call. The CDR3 consists of 13 residues. The V end lost 4 bases, the J end lost 0 bases, and 6 bases lay between the germline ends. Germline CDR1 and CDR2: SGHVS and FNYEAQ. This CDR3 is CASSSTVNTEAFF. In nucleotides, the CDR3 is TGTGCCAGCAGCTCGACGGTGAACACTGAAGCTTTCTTT.

The chain couples TRBV5-4 to TRBJ2-7; 11 bases map to TRBD2. After removal of 3 bases from V and 5 bases from J, the junction contained 7 bases not matched to a gene. The CDR3 totals 15 residues. The germline gives CDR1 SGHNT, CDR2 YYREEE (reference sequence). The CDR3 sequence: CASSSVAGGKNEQYF. The CDR3 coding sequence is TGTGCCAGCAGCTCTGTAGCGGGGGGGAAAAACGAGCAGTACTTC.